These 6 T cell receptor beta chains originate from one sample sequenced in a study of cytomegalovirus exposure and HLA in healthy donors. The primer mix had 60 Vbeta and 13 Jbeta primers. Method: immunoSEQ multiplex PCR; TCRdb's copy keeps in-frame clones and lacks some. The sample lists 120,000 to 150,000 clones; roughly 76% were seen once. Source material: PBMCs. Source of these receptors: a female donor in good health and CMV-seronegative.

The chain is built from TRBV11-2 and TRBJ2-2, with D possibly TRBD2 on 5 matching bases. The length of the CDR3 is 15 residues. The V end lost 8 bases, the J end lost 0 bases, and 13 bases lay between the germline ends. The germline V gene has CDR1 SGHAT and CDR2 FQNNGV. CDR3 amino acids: CASQIAKTNTGELFF. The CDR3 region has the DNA TGTGCCAGCCAAATAGCGAAAACGAACACCGGGGAGCTGTTTTTT.

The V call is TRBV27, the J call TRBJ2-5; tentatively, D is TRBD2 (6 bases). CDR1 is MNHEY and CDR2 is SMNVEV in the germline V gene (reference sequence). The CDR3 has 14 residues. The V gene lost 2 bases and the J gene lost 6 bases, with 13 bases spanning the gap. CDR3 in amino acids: CASSLEGSGKTQYF. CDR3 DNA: TGTGCCAGCAGTTTAGAGGGTAGCGGAAAGACCCAGTACTTC.

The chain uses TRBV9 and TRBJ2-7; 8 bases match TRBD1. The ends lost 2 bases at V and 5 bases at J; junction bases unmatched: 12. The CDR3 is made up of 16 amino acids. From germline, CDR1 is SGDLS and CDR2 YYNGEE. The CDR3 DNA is TGTGCCAGCAGCGTCCGAGCCGGACAGGGACAGGACGAGCAGTACTTC. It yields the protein CASSVRAGQGQDEQYF.

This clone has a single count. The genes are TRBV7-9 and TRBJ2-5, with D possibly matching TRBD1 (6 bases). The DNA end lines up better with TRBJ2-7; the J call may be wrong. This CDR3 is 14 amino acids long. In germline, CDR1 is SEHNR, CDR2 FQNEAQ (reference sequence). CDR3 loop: CASSFSGELYEQYF. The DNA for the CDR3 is TGTGCCAGCAGCTTTTCAGGGGAGCTTTACGAGCAGTACTTC.

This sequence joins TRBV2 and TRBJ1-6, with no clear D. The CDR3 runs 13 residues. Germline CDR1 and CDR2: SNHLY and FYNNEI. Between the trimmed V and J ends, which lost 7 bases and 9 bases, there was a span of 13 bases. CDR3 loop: CASIWQTGSPLHF. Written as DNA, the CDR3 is TGTGCCAGCATATGGCAAACGGGTTCACCCCTCCACTTT.

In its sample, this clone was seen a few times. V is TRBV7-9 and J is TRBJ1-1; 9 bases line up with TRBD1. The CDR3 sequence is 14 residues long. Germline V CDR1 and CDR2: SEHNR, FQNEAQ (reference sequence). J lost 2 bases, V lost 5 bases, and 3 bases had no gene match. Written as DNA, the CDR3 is TGTGCCAGCAGCCGGGGACAGGGCAACACTGAAGCTTTCTTT. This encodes CASSRGQGNTEAFF.